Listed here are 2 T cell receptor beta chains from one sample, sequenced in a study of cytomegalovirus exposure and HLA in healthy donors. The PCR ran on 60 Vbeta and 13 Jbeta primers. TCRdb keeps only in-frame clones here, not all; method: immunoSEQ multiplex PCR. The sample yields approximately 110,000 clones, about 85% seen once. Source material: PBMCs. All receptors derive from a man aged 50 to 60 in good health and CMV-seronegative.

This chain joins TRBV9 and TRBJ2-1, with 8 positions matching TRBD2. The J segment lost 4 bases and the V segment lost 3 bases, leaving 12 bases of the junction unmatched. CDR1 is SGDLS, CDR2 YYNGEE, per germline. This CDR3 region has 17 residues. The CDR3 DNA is TGTGCCAGCAGCGAGCTCCCCTATAGCGGGACGTACAATGAGCAGTTCTTC. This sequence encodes CASSELPYSGTYNEQFF.

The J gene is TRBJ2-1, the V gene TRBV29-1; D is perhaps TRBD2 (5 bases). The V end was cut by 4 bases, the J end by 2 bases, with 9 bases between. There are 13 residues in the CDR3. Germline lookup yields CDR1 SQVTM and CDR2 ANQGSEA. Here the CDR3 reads CSVGASPYNEQFF. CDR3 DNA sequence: TGCAGCGTTGGGGCTAGCCCCTACAATGAGCAGTTCTTC.